This entry describes one T cell receptor (beta chain). Profiled with immunoSEQ multiplex PCR; TCRdb holds only in-frame clones, not every one. The sample lists some 380,000 clones, approximately 89% occurring once. Looked up from germline, CDR1 is SNHLY and CDR2 is FYNNEI. The CDR3 has 14 residues. J gave up 7 bases and V 3 bases, and 6 bases lay outside the gene matches. This record comes from a study of blood T cell repertoires in COVID-19. The source material was PBMCs or T cells enriched from blood (not recorded which). The clonotype comes from a man in his thirties or forties who had recovered from COVID-19. The chain links TRBV2 to TRBJ1-2, with 9 bases lining up with TRBD1. CDR3 in DNA: TGTGCCAGCAGTGACTGGGACAGGGTAGGTGGCTACACCTTC. Its protein product is CASSDWDRVGGYTF.